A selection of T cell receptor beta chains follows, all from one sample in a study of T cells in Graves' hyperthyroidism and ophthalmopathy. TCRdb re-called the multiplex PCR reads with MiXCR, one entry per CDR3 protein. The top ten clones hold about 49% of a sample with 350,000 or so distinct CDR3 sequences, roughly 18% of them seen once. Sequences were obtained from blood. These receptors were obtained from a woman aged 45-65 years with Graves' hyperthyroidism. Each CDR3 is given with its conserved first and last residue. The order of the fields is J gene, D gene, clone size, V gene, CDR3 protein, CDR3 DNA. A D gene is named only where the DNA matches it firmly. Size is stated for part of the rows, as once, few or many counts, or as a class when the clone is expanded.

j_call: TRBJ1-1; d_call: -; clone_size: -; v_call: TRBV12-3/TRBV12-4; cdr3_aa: CASSTVNENTEAFF; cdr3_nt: TGTGCCAGCAGCACCGTAAATGAAAACACTGAAGCTTTCTTT
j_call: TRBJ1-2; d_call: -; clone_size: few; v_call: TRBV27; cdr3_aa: CASSLKGYYGYTF; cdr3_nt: TGTGCCAGCAGTTTAAAGGGGTACTATGGCTACACCTTC
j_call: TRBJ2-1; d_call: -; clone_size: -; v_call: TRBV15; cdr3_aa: CATSRDPPSLVINEQFF; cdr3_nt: TGTGCCACCAGCAGAGATCCCCCCTCGCTCGTTATCAATGAGCAGTTCTTC
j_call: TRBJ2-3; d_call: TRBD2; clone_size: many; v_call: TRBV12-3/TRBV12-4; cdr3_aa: CASSGGTSGGHGTDTQYF; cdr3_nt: TGTGCCAGCAGTGGCGGGACTAGCGGGGGGCATGGCACAGATACGCAGTATTTT
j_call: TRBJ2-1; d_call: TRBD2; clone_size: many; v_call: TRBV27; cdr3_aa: CASSHGGGPYNEQFF; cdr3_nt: TGTGCCAGCAGTCACGGGGGGGGACCCTACAATGAGCAGTTCTTC
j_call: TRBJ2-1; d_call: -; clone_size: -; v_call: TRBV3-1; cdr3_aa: CASEARANNEQFF; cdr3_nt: TGTGCCAGCGAGGCCCGGGCTAACAATGAGCAGTTCTTC
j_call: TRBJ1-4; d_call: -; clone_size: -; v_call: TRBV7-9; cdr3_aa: CASSLLAGGALNEKLFF; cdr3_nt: TGTGCCAGCAGCTTATTGGCGGGGGGGGCCCTTAATGAAAAACTGTTTTTT
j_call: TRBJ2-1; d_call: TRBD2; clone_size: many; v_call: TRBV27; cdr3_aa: CASSDGTINNEQFF; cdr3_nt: TGTGCCAGCAGTGACGGGACTATCAACAATGAGCAGTTCTTC
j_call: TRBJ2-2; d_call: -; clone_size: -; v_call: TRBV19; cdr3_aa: CASSNLANGELFF; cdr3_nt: TGTGCCAGTAGTAACCTGGCCAACGGGGAGCTGTTTTTT
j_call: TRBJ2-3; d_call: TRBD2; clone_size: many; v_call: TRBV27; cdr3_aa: CASSLLRTSGTDTQYF; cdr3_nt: TGTGCCAGCAGTTTATTAAGGACTAGCGGCACAGATACGCAGTATTTT
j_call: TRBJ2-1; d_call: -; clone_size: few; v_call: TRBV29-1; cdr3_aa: CSSDVYNEQFF; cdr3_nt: TGCAGCAGTGACGTGTACAATGAGCAGTTCTTC
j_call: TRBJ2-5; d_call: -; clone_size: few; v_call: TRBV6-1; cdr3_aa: CASTLTVGETQYF; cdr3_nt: TGTGCCAGCACCCTGACGGTTGGGGAGACCCAGTACTTC
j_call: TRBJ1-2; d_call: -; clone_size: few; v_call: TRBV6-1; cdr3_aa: CASSEARGSTGYTF; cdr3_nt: TGTGCCAGCAGTGAAGCTAGGGGTTCAACCGGCTACACCTTC
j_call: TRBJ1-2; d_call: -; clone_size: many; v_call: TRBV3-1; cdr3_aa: CASSQVQEYGYTF; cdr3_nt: TGTGCCAGCAGCCAAGTTCAGGAGTATGGCTACACCTTC
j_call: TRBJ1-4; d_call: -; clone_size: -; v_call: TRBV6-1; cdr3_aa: CASSPGTIANEKLFF; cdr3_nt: TGTGCCAGCAGCCCCGGGACGATTGCTAATGAAAAACTGTTTTTT
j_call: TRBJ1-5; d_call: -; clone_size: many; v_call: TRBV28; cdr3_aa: CASSLGQYQPQHF; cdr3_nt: TGTGCCAGCAGTCTAGGTCAGTATCAGCCCCAGCATTTT
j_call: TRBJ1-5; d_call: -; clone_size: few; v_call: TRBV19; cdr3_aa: CASMTGFNQPQHF; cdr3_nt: TGTGCCAGCATGACAGGTTTCAATCAGCCCCAGCATTTT
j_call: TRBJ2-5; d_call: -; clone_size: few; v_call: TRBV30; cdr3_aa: CAWSEGHPGETQYF; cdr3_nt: TGTGCCTGGAGTGAGGGACATCCAGGGGAGACCCAGTACTTC
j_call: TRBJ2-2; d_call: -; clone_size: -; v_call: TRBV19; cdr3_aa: CASSPIGGTKNTGELFF; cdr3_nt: TGTGCCAGTAGTCCGATCGGGGGAACCAAAAACACCGGGGAGCTGTTTTTT
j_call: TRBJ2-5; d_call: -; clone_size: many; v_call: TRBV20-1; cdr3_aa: CSARARSETQYF; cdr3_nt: TGCAGTGCTAGGGCCAGATCGGAGACCCAGTACTTC